This entry lists 20 T cell receptor beta chains sequenced from one sample in a study of early T cells in non-severe SARS-CoV-2 infection. One entry per CDR3 protein, called by TCRdb with MiXCR from the 5' RACE reads. The table lists tens of thousands of distinct CDR3 sequences, approximately 10% of them singletons. The sample consisted of whole blood. These receptors came from an adult who was a healthcare worker with PCR-confirmed SARS-CoV-2 infection or an uninfected control (not recorded which).

The rearrangement uses TRBV6-1 and TRBJ1-2; D call uncertain. This CDR3 spans 16 amino acids. In germline, CDR1 is MNHNS, CDR2 SASEGT. Trimming shortened V by 7 bases and J by 4 bases, and 22 bases separated the two germline ends. The chain's CDR3 is CASTEARWTATYGYTF. Here the CDR3 DNA reads TGTGCCAGCACCGAAGCTAGATGGACTGCTACCTATGGCTACACCTTC.

This clonotype was recorded at least ten times. V usage is TRBV28 and J usage is TRBJ2-7; possible D gene TRBD1, 6 bases. V shed 6 bases and J shed 5 bases, with 11 bases lying between them. Germline CDR1 is MDHEN and CDR2 is SYDVKM. The CDR3 loop spans 12 amino acids. CDR3 amino acids: CASRSQGNEQYF. In DNA, the CDR3 is TGTGCCAGCAGGTCACAGGGAAACGAGCAGTACTTC.

In this sample, this clonotype turned up many times. The chain joins TRBV6-5 to TRBJ1-1; D gene uncertain. In germline, CDR1 is MNHEY, CDR2 SVGAGI. With 4 bases removed from V and 4 bases from J, the gap between germline ends came to 13 bases. This CDR3 is 14 amino acids long. CDR3: CASSLGRRTTEAFF. The CDR3 coding sequence is TGTGCCAGCAGTTTGGGGAGGAGGACCACTGAAGCTTTCTTT.

This chain links TRBV6-6 with TRBJ2-6, with a possible D match to TRBD2 (6 bases). V lost 6 bases, J lost 0 bases, and 21 bases lay in between. The germline gives CDR1 MNHNY, CDR2 SVGAGI (reference sequence). This CDR3 is built from 19 residues. CDR3 loop: CASSLTAGPMDSGANVLTF. The CDR3 region has the DNA TGTGCCAGCAGCCTTACTGCGGGACCCATGGACTCTGGGGCCAACGTCCTGACTTTC.

This chain links TRBV7-3 with TRBJ2-5, with 8 bases aligning to TRBD2. Trimming cost V 5 bases and J 5 bases; bases outside gene matches: 7. Germline V CDR1 and CDR2: SGHTA, FQGTGA. The length of the CDR3 is 14 residues. In nucleotides, the CDR3 is TGTGCCAGCAGCGTCCGACTAGCGCACGAGACCCAGTACTTC. Its translation is CASSVRLAHETQYF.

This clonotype was found once. CDR3 coding DNA: TGCGCCAGCAGCTTGGTGGGTGCTAGCACAGATACGCAGTATTTT. This translates into CASSLVGASTDTQYF. The chain links TRBV5-1 to TRBJ2-3; D uncertain. The germline CDR1 and CDR2 sequences are SGHRS and YFSETQ. The length of the CDR3 is 15 residues. The V end was cut by 0 bases, the J end by 0 bases, with 8 bases between.

This clonotype was recorded many times. The V gene is TRBV30, the J gene TRBJ1-1; D gene unclear. Germline V CDR1 and CDR2: GTSNPN, SVGIG (reference sequence). The CDR3 has 13 residues. Trimming pared 3 bases from V and 1 base from J, leaving 9 bases between. In DNA form, the CDR3 reads TGTGCCTGGAGCTTATTATCGAACACTGAAGCTTTCTTT. It codes for CAWSLLSNTEAFF.

The genes are TRBV19 and TRBJ2-1; 15 bases map to TRBD2. The CDR3 runs to 19 residues. V trimming: 6 bases; J trimming: 2 bases; junction bases outside the gene matches: 11. Germline CDR1 and CDR2: LNHDA and SQIVND (reference sequence). CDR3 in DNA: TGTGCCAGTAGCTTCACTGGACTAGCGGGGGGGTCTCCCTACAATGAGCAGTTCTTC. It encodes CASSFTGLAGGSPYNEQFF.

This clonotype was counted between two and nine times. This chain joins TRBV5-1 and TRBJ2-7; D perhaps matches TRBD1 (5 bases). The CDR3 extends over 13 amino acids. Trimming removed 4 bases from V and 4 bases from J, with 12 bases in between. The germline CDR1 and CDR2 sequences are SGHRS and YFSETQ. CDR3 bases: TGCGCCAGCAGCAGGGGCCCCGCGTACGAGCAGTACTTC. Protein: CASSRGPAYEQYF.

The sample holds many counts of this clonotype. The chain couples TRBV12-3 or TRBV12-4 to TRBJ2-1, with 8 bases lining up with TRBD1. The CDR3 runs 14 residues. J gave up 9 bases and V 4 bases, and 8 bases lay outside the gene matches. CDR3 DNA sequence: TGTGCCAGCAGTTCGGACAGGGAGGTTGGTGAGCAGTTCTTC. Encoded protein: CASSSDREVGEQFF.

This clonotype was counted at least ten times. The genes are TRBV9 and TRBJ2-1, with 10 nucleotides matching TRBD1. V shed 3 bases, J shed 7 bases, and the junction held 4 bases outside the gene matches. CDR1 SGDLS and CDR2 YYNGEE come from the germline V gene. The CDR3 runs 14 residues. CDR3 nucleotide sequence: TGTGCCAGCAGCGCGTTGGACAGGGGGAATGAGCAGTTCTTC. This sequence encodes CASSALDRGNEQFF.

The chain uses TRBV10-3 and TRBJ2-5, with TRBD2 matching 10 bases. This CDR3 has 15 residues. Germline lookup yields CDR1 ENHRY and CDR2 SYGVKD. The V segment lost 4 bases and the J segment 4 bases; nucleotides outside the gene matches: 6. For the CDR3, the DNA is TGTGCCATCAGTGGCGGGACTAGCGAGGGAGAGACCCAGTACTTC. It is translated as CAISGGTSEGETQYF.

V is TRBV10-3 and J is TRBJ1-6, with 7 bases matching TRBD1. The CDR3 is 15 amino acids. From germline, CDR1 is ENHRY and CDR2 SYGVKD. Trimming cost V 6 bases and J 6 bases; bases outside gene matches: 8. The CDR3 DNA reads as TGTGCCATCAGGACCACAGGGGACCCTAATTCACCCCTCCACTTT. As protein: CAIRTTGDPNSPLHF.

This clonotype has just a few counts. V usage is TRBV7-2 and J usage is TRBJ2-1, with D tentatively TRBD2 (5 bases). Per germline, CDR1 SGHTA and CDR2 FQGNSA. There are 12 residues in the CDR3. V lost 5 bases, J lost 10 bases, and 12 bases lay in between. In nucleotides, the CDR3 is TGTGCCAGCAGCCCTGGACTGGGGGAGCAGTTCTTC. Amino acid sequence: CASSPGLGEQFF.

This rearrangement joins TRBV20-1 to TRBJ2-1; TRBD1 agrees at 10 bases. CDR1 and CDR2 from the germline V gene are DFQATT and SNEGSKA (reference sequence). Unmatched junction bases numbered 9, after V lost 3 bases and J lost 7 bases. CDR3 size: 15 residues. For the CDR3, the DNA is TGCAGTGCTAGGAGAAGACAGGGGGCGCTTAATGAGCAGTTCTTC. This translates into CSARRRQGALNEQFF.

V is TRBV5-4 and J is TRBJ2-7, with TRBD2 matching 12 bases. The CDR3 totals 15 residues. With 0 bases clipped from V and 4 bases from J, the junction kept 2 bases outside the gene matches. The germline CDR1 and CDR2 sequences are SGHNT and YYREEE (reference sequence). The CDR3 DNA follows: TGTGCCAGCAGCTTGGGAGGGACTAGCGGGTACGAGCAGTACTTC. Its translation: CASSLGGTSGYEQYF.

This clonotype was counted only a few times. The chain recombines TRBV29-1 with TRBJ2-3, with 10 bases lining up with TRBD1. Germline values: CDR1 SQVTM, CDR2 ANQGSEA. Losses at the gene ends were 7 bases for V and 5 bases for J; bases not matched to a gene: 15. The CDR3 length is 16 residues. The CDR3 spells CSALESGTGVRDTQYF. The CDR3 DNA follows: TGCAGCGCGCTAGAATCGGGGACAGGGGTAAGAGATACGCAGTATTTT.

The J gene is TRBJ1-2, the V gene TRBV12-5; no clear D gene. Trimming stripped 5 bases from V and 7 bases from J, with 11 bases between. Germline CDR1 is LGHNT and CDR2 is FRNRAP. This CDR3 is built from 12 residues. The CDR3 region has the DNA TGTGCTAGTGGTCTTACGATAGGTGGCTACACCTTC. Its protein is CASGLTIGGYTF.

This clonotype showed up many times. The chain is built from TRBV29-1 and TRBJ2-7; 8 bases agree with TRBD1. Germline values: CDR1 SQVTM, CDR2 ANQGSEA. CDR3 length equals 13 residues. Germline trimming cut 0 bases from V and 12 bases from J; bases unmatched to any gene: 10. The CDR3 DNA reads as TGCAGCGTTGAAGATACGGGGACAGGTAGTACGTACTTC. Its translation is CSVEDTGTGSTYF.

The chain uses TRBV12-3 or TRBV12-4 and TRBJ2-5, with 8 bases that match TRBD2. CDR3 length: 14 amino acids. Losses at the gene ends were 7 bases for V and 2 bases for J; bases not matched to a gene: 6. CDR3 in amino acids: CASTPPGGQETQYF. The CDR3 DNA reads as TGTGCCAGCACCCCCCCGGGGGGGCAAGAGACCCAGTACTTC.